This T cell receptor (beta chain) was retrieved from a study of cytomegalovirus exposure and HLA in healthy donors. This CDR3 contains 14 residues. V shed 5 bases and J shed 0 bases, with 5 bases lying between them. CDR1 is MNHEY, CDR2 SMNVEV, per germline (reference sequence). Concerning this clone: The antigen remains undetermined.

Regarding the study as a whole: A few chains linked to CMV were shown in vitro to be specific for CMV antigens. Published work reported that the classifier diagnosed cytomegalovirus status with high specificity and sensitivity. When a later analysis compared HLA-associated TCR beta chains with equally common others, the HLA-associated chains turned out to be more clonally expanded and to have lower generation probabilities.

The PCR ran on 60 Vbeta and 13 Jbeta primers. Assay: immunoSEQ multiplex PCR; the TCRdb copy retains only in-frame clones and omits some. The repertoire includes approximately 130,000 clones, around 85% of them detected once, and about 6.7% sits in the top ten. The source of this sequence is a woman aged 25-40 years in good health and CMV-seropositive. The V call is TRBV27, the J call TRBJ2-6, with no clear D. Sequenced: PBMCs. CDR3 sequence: CASSRLSGANVLTF. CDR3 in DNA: TGTGCCAGCAGTCGTCTCTCTGGGGCCAACGTCCTGACTTTC. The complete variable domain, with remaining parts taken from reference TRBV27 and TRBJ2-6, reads EAQVTQNPRYLITVTGKKLTVTCSQNMNHEYMSWYRQDPGLGLRQIYYSMNVEVTDKGDVPEGYKVSRKEKRNFPLILESPSPNQTSLYFCASSRLSGANVLTFGAGSRLTVL.